In its sample, the clone carrying this T cell receptor (beta chain) was seen a few times. The entry originates in a study of CD8 T cells in ankylosing spondylitis. TCRdb reanalysed the 5' RACE reads using MiXCR and keeps one entry per CDR3 protein. This table holds 250,000 or so distinct CDR3 sequences, 20% to 30% found once. Unmatched junction bases numbered 5, after V lost 6 bases and J lost 3 bases. Germline V lookup: CDR1 ENHRY, CDR2 SYGVKD. The CDR3 sequence is 15 residues long. The clonotype originates from a male donor with ankylosing spondylitis or in good health (not recorded which). This chain joins TRBV10-3 and TRBJ2-2; 9 bases match TRBD1. The sequencing input was blood, either unsorted or a sorted T cell fraction (not recorded which). Here the CDR3 reads CAIREGQGDTGELFF. The DNA for the CDR3 is TGTGCCATCAGGGAGGGACAGGGCGACACCGGGGAGCTGTTTTTT.